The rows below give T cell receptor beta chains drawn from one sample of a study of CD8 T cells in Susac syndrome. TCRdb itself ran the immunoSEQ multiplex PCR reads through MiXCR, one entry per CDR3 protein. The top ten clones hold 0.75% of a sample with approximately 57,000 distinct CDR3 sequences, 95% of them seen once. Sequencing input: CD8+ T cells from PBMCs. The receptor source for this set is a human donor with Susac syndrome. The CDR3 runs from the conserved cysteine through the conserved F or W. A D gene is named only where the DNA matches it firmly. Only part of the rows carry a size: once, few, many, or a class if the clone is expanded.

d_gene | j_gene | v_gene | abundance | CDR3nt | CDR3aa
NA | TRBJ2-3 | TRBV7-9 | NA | TGTGCCAGCAGCCTCGCCCAGGGCAGAAGCACAGATACGCAGTATTTT | CASSLAQGRSTDTQYF
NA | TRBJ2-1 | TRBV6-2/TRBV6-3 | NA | TGTGCCAGCAGTTTAGGGGAAAACAATGAGCAGTTCTTC | CASSLGENNEQFF
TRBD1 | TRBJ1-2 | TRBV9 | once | TGTGCCAGCAGCCCAGGGGGGCACGGCTACACCTTC | CASSPGGHGYTF
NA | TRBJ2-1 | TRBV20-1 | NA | TGCAGTGCTTTCGGACGGTACAATGAGCAGTTCTTC | CSAFGRYNEQFF
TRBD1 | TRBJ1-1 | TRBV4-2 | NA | TGTGCCAGCAGCCCGGGACAGGGGGCGCAAATCACTGAAGCTTTCTTT | CASSPGQGAQITEAFF
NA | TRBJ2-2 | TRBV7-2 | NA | TGTGCCAGCAGCATAAAGACCGGGGAGCTGTTTTTT | CASSIKTGELFF
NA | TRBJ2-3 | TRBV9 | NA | TGTGCCAGCAGCGTAGTTGCTAGGGCTAGCAACACAGATACGCAGTATTTT | CASSVVARASNTDTQYF
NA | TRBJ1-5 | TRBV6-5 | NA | TGTGCCAGTAAACGAATTGGTCTAAGCAATCAGCCCCAGCATTTT | CASKRIGLSNQPQHF
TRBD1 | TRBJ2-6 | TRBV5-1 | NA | TGCGCCAGCAGCTTACAGGGGGCTGGGGCCAACGTCCTGACTTTC | CASSLQGAGANVLTF
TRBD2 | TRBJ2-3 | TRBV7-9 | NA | TGTGCCAGCAGCTCGACTAGCGGGGTGTCAGATACGCAGTATTTT | CASSSTSGVSDTQYF
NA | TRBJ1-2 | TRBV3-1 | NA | TGTGCCAGCAGCCATGATGGTCCGGCTTTTGGCTACACCTTC | CASSHDGPAFGYTF
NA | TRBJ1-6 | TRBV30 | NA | TGTGCCTGGAGGCGAAATTCACCCCTCCACTTT | CAWRRNSPLHF
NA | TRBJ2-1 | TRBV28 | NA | TGTGCCAGCAGTTTTTGGTTTCTCTATCGGGATGAGCAGTTCTTC | CASSFWFLYRDEQFF
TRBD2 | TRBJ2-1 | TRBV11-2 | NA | TGTGCCAGCAGCTTAGGGGGGGGCAATGAGCAGTTCTTC | CASSLGGGNEQFF
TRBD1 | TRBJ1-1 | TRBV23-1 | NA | TGCGCCAGCAGATACAGGGGCGCATGCACTGAAGCTTTCTTT | CASRYRGACTEAFF
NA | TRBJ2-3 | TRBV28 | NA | TGTGCCAGCAGTTCCTTGGCAGATACGCAGTATTTT | CASSSLADTQYF
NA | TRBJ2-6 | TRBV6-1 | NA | TGTGCCAGCAGTGATACGACAGGCTCTGGGGCCAACGTCCTGACTTTC | CASSDTTGSGANVLTF